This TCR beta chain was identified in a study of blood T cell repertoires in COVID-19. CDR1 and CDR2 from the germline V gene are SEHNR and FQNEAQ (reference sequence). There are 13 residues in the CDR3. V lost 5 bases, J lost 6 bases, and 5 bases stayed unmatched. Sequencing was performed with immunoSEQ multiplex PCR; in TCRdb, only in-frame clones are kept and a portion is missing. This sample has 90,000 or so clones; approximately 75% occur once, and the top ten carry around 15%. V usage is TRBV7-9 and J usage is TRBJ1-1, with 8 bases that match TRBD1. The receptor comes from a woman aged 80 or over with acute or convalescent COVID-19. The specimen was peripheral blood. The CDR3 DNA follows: TGTGCCAGCAGCAGGACAGGGCGCGCTGAAGCTTTCTTT. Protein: CASSRTGRAEAFF. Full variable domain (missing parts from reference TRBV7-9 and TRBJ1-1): DTGVSQNPRHKITKRGQNVTFRCDPISEHNRLYWYRQTLGQGPEFLTYFQNEAQLEKSRLLSDRFSAERPKGSFSTLEIQRTEQGDSAMYLCASSRTGRAEAFFGQGTRLTVV.